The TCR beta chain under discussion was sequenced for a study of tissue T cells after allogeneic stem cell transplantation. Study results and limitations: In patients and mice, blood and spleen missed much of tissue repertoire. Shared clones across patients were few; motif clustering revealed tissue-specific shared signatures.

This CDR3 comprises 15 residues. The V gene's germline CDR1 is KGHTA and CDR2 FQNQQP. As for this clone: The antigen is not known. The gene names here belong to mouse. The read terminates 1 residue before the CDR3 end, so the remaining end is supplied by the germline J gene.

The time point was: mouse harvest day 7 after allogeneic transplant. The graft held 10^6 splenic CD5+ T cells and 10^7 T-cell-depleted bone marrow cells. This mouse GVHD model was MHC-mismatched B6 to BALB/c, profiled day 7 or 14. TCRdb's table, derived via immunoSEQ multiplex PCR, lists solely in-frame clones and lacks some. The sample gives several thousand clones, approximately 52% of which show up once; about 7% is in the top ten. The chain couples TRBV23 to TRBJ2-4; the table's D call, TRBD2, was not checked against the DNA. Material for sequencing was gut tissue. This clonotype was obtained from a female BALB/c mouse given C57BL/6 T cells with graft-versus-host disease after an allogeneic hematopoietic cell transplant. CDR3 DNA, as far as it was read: TGCTCCAGCAGTCGGGACTGGGCTAGTCAAAACACCTTGTAC. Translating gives CSSSRDWASQNTLY. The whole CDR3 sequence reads CSSSRDWASQNTLYF.